These 10 T cell receptor beta chains came from one sample sequenced in a study of blood T cell repertoires in COVID-19. Method: immunoSEQ multiplex PCR; TCRdb's copy keeps in-frame clones and lacks some. The sample carries approximately 400,000 clones, approximately 90% recorded once. The sequenced sample was peripheral blood. These receptors came from a woman in her forties or fifties with COVID-19, enrolled during active disease.

This clone was counted a few times. Other DNA sequences in the same sample also yield this CDR3. CDR3 sequence reads: CASSGQVNTEAFF. The CDR3 DNA follows: TGTGCCAGCAGCGGACAGGTAAACACTGAAGCTTTCTTT. This chain uses TRBV9 with TRBJ1-1; D is possibly TRBD1 (6 bases). This CDR3 is 13 amino acids long. In germline, CDR1 is SGDLS, CDR2 YYNGEE. Trimming stripped 3 bases from V and 2 bases from J, with 8 bases between. Filled out from reference TRBV9 and TRBJ1-1, the complete variable domain reads DSGVTQTPKHLITATGQRVTLRCSPRSGDLSVYWYQQSLDQGLQFLIQYYNGEERAKGNILERFSAQQFPDLHSELNLSSLELGDSALYFCASSGQVNTEAFFGQGTRLTVV.

The genes are TRBV5-1 and TRBJ2-5; D not certain. CDR3 length: 14 residues. V was shortened by 4 bases and J by 4 bases, with 14 bases between the two germline ends. CDR1 and CDR2 from the germline V gene are SGHRS and YFSETQ. CDR3 bases: TGCGCCAGCAGCCCCCAATCGGGTGGAGAGACCCAGTACTTC. Encoded protein: CASSPQSGGETQYF.

This clone was counted only a few times. This chain joins TRBV6-1 and TRBJ2-7; TRBD2 matches 13 bases. CDR3 length: 18 residues. V trimming: 4 bases; J trimming: 0 bases; junction bases outside the gene matches: 9. Germline-derived CDR1 and CDR2 are MNHNS and SASEGT. This CDR3 is CASSARTSGGRSSYEQYF. The CDR3, as DNA: TGTGCCAGCAGTGCCCGGACTAGCGGGGGAAGGAGCTCCTACGAGCAGTACTTC.

This clone turned up a few times. This chain uses TRBV2 with TRBJ2-7; TRBD2 matches 7 bases. This CDR3 comprises 14 residues. J was trimmed by 5 bases and V by 3 bases; bases with no gene match: 7. Per the germline V gene, CDR1 is SNHLY and CDR2 is FYNNEI. The CDR3 sequence: CASSDVGGSNEQYF. The CDR3 DNA reads as TGTGCCAGCAGTGATGTCGGGGGGTCCAACGAGCAGTACTTC.

The chain recombines TRBV5-1 with TRBJ2-2; D is perhaps TRBD2 (6 bases). CDR1 is SGHRS, CDR2 YFSETQ, per germline. This CDR3 region has 16 residues. V lost 4 bases to trimming and J lost 5 bases, with 18 bases between them. Here the CDR3 DNA reads TGCGCCAGCAGCCCGGAGGGTTCTAAGGATACCGGGGAGCTGTTTTTT. It specifies CASSPEGSKDTGELFF.

The J gene is TRBJ1-2, the V gene TRBV10-3, with unresolved D. Trimming pared 8 bases from V and 8 bases from J, leaving 15 bases between. The V gene's germline CDR1 is ENHRY and CDR2 SYGVKD. The CDR3 is 12 residues long. The CDR3 is CAIGRLLGGYTF. CDR3 nucleotides: TGTGCCATCGGGAGACTTTTGGGGGGCTACACCTTC.

The chain links TRBV12-3 or TRBV12-4 to TRBJ2-7; 10 bases are shared with TRBD2. V gave up 5 bases and J gave up 6 bases; unmatched junction bases: 4. This CDR3 region has 13 residues. CDR3 sequence (DNA): TGTGCCAGCAGTCGGACTAGCGGTCTCGAGCAGTACTTC. Residues: CASSRTSGLEQYF.

The rearrangement uses TRBV19 and TRBJ1-1; 7 nucleotides align to TRBD1. Germline CDR1 and CDR2: LNHDA and SQIVND (reference sequence). The CDR3 contains 15 residues. V lost 4 bases and J lost 4; bases outside the gene matches: 9. The CDR3 DNA follows: TGTGCCAGTAGTACGACAGGGAGTGGGGGCACTGAAGCTTTCTTT. Residues: CASSTTGSGGTEAFF. The full variable domain, with the rest looked up from reference TRBV19 and TRBJ1-1, is DGGITQSPKYLFRKEGQNVTLSCEQNLNHDAMYWYRQDPGQGLRLIYYSQIVNDFQKGDIAEGYSVSREKKESFPLTVTSAQKNPTAFYLCASSTTGSGGTEAFFGQGTRLTVV.

The chain uses TRBV2 and TRBJ2-5, with 7 bases fitting TRBD2. V was pared by 6 bases and J by 2 bases, with 6 bases of the junction left unmatched. Germline V gene data show CDR1 as SNHLY and CDR2 as FYNNEI. This CDR3 has 14 amino acids. This chain's CDR3 is CASSVRRGQETQYF. The CDR3 nucleotides are TGTGCCAGCAGCGTACGGCGGGGGCAAGAGACCCAGTACTTC.

The CDR3 here is CASRRQPNTEAFF. The CDR3 DNA reads TGTGCCAGCAGGCGGCAGCCGAACACTGAAGCTTTCTTT. The rearrangement uses TRBV7-2 and TRBJ1-1, with no clear D. Germline-derived CDR1 and CDR2 are SGHTA and FQGNSA. V lost 6 bases to trimming and J lost 1 base, with 9 bases between them. The CDR3 has 13 residues.